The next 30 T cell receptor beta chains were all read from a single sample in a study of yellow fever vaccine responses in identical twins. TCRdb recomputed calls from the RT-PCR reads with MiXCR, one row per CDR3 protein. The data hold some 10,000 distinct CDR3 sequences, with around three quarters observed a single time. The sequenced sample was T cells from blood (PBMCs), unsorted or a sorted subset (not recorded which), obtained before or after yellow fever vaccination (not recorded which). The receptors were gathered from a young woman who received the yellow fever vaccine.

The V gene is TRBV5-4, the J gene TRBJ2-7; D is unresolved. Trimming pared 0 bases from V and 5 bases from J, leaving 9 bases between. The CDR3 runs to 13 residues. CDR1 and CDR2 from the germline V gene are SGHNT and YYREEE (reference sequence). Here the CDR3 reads CASSLGVGNEQYV. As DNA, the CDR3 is TGTGCCAGCAGCTTGGGGGTGGGGAACGAGCAGTACGTC.

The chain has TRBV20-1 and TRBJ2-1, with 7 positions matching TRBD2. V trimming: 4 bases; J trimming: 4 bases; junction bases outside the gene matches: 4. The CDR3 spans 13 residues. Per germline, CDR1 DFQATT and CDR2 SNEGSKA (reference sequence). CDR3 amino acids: CSAITREYNEQFF. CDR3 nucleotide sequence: TGCAGTGCTATTACGCGGGAGTACAATGAGCAGTTCTTC.

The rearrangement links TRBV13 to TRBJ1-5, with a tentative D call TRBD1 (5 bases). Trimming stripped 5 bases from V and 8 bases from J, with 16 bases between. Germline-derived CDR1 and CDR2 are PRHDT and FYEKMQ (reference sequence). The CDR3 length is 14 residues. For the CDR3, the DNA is TGTGCCAGCAGCCTCGCTGGGACCTCTGAGCCCCAGCATTTT. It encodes CASSLAGTSEPQHF.

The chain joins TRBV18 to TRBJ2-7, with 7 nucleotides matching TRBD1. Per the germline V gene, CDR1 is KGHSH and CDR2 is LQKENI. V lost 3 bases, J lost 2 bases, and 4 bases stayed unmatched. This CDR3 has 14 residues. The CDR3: CASSPGQSPYEQYV. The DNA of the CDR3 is TGTGCCAGCTCACCGGGACAGTCTCCCTACGAGCAGTACGTC.

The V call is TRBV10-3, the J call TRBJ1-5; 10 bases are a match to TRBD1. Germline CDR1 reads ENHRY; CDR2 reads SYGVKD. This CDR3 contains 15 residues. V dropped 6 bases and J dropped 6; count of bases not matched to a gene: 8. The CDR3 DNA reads TGTGCCATCAGGTCCGGGACAGGGGTGTCTCAGCCCCAGCATTTT. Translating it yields CAIRSGTGVSQPQHF.

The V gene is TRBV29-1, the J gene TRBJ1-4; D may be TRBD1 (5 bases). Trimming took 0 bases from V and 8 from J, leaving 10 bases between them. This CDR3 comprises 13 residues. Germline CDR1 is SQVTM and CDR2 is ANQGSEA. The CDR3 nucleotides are TGCAGCGTTGAAGAAACCGCAGGGGAAAAACTGTTTTTT. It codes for CSVEETAGEKLFF.

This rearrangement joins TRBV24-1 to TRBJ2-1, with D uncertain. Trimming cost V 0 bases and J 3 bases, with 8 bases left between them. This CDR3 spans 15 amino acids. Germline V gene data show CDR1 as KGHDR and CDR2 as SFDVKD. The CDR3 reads CATSDLPVDYNEQFF. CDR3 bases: TGTGCCACCAGTGATTTGCCGGTTGACTACAATGAGCAGTTCTTC.

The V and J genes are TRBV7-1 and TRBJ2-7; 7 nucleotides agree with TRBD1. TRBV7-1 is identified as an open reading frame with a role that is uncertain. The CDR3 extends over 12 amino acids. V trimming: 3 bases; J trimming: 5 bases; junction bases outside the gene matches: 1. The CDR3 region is CASSSTGDEQYF. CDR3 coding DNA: TGTGCCAGCAGCTCCACAGGGGACGAGCAGTACTTC.

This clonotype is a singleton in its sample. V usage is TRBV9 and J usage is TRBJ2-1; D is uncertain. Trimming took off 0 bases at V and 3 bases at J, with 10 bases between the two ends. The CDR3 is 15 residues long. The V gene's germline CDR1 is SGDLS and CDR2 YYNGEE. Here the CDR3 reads CASSVGSNGYNEQFF. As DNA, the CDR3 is TGTGCCAGCAGCGTAGGATCCAACGGCTACAATGAGCAGTTCTTC.

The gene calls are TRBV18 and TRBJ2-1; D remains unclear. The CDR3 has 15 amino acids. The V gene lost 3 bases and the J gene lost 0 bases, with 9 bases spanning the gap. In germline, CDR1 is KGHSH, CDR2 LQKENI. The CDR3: CASSPGQSSYNEQFF. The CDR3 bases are TGTGCCAGCTCACCTGGGCAGAGCTCCTACAATGAGCAGTTCTTC. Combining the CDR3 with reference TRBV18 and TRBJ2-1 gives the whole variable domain NAGVMQNPRHLVRRRGQEARLRCSPMKGHSHVYWYRQLPEEGLKFMVYLQKENIIDESGMPKERFSAEFPKEGPSILRIQQVVRGDSAAYFCASSPGQSSYNEQFFGPGTRLTVL.

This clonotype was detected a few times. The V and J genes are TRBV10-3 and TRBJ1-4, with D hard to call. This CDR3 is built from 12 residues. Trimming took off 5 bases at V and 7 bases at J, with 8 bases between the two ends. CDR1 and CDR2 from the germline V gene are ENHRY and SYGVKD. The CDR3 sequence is CAISRGSEKLFF. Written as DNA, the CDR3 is TGTGCCATCAGTCGGGGTAGTGAAAAACTGTTTTTT.

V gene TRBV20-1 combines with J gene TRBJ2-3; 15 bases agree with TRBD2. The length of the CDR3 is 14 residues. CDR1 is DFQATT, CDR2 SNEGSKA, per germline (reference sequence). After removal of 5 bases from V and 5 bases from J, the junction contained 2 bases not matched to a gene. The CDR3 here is CSAGGLAGGDTQYF. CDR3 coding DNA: TGCAGTGCTGGGGGACTAGCGGGAGGAGATACGCAGTATTTT.

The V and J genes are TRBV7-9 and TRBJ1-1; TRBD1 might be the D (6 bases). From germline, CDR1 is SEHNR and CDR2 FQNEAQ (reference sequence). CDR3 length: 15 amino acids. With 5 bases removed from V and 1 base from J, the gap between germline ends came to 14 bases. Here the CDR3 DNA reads TGTGCCAGCAGCACAAACCTAGGGGGGAACACTGAAGCTTTCTTT. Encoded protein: CASSTNLGGNTEAFF.

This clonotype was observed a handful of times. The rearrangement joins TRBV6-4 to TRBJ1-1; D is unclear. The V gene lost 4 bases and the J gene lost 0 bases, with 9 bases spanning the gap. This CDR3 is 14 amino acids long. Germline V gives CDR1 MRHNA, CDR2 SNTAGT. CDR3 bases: TGTGCCAGCAGTGCACAGCCCATGAACACTGAAGCTTTCTTT. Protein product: CASSAQPMNTEAFF.

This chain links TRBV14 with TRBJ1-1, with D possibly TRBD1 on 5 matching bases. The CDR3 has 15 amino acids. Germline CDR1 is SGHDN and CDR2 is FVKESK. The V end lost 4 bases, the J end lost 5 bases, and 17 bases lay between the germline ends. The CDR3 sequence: CASSPAGALGTEAFF. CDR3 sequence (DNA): TGTGCCAGCAGCCCCGCCGGGGCCCTGGGTACTGAAGCTTTCTTT.

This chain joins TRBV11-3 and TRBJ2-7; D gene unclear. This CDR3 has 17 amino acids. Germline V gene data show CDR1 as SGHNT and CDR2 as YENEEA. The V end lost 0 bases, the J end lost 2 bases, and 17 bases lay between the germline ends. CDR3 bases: TGTGCCAGCAGCTTAGATGAGGCGGCGTCAAACCCCTACGAGCAGTACTTC. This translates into CASSLDEAASNPYEQYF.

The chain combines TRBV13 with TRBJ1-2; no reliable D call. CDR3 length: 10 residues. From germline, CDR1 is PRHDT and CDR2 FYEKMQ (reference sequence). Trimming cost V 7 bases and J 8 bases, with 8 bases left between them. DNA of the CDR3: TGTGCCAGCAAGGGTAACGGCTACACCTTC. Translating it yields CASKGNGYTF. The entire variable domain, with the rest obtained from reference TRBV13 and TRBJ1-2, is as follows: AAGVIQSPRHLIKEKRETATLKCYPIPRHDTVYWYQQGPGQDPQFLISFYEKMQSDKGSIPDRFSAQQFSDYHSELNMSSLELGDSALYFCASKGNGYTFGSGTRLTVV.

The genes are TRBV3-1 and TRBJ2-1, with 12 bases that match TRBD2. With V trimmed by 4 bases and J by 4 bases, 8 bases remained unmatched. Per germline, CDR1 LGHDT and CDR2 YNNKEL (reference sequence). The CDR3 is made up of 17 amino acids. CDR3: CASSRGTSGPYYNEQFF. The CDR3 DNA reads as TGTGCCAGCAGCCGCGGGACTAGCGGGCCATATTACAATGAGCAGTTCTTC.

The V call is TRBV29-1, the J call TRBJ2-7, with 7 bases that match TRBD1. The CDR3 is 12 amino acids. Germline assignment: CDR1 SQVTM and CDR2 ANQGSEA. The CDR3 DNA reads TGCAGTGTAACAGGGGAATACTACGAGCAGTACTTC. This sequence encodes CSVTGEYYEQYF.

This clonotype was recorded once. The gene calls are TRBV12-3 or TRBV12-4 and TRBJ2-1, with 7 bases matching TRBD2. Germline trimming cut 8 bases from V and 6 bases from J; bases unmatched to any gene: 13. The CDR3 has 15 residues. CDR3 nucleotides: TGTGCCAGCGGAAACTTCGCGGGAGTGTCCAATGAGCAGTTCTTC. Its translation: CASGNFAGVSNEQFF.

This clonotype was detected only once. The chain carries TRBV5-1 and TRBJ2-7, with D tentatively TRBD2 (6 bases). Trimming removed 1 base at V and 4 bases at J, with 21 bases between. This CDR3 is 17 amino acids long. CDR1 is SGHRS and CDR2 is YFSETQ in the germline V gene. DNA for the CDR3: TGCGCCAGCAGCTTGAGGGTTTTCGGGAGTTTTCATTACGAGCAGTACTTC. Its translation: CASSLRVFGSFHYEQYF. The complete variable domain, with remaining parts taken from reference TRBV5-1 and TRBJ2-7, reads KAGVTQTPRYLIKTRGQQVTLSCSPISGHRSVSWYQQTPGQGLQFLFEYFSETQRNKGNFPGRFSGRQFSNSRSEMNVSTLELGDSALYLCASSLRVFGSFHYEQYFGPGTRLTVT.

In DNA form, the CDR3 reads TGTGCCAGCAGGGGCGGGACGGCGAACACTGAAGCTTTCTTT. Protein product: CASRGGTANTEAFF. This sequence joins TRBV6-1 and TRBJ1-1; possibly TRBD1 for D (5 bases). The CDR3 covers 14 residues. Trimming pared 6 bases from V and 1 base from J, leaving 12 bases between. Germline V lookup: CDR1 MNHNS, CDR2 SASEGT.

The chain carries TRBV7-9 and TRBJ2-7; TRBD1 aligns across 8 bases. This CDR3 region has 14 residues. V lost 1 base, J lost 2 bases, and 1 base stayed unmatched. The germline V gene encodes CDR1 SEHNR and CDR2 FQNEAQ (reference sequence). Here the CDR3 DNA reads TGTGCCAGCAGCTTAGGACAGGGGACCTACGAGCAGTACGTC. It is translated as CASSLGQGTYEQYV.

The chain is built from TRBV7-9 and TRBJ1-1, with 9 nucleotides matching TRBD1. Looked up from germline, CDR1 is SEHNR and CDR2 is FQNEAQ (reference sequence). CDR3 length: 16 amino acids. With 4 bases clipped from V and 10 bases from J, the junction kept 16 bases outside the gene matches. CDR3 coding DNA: TGTGCCAGCAGCTCCGACGTACCGGGACAGGGTAGTGGAGCTTTCTTT. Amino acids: CASSSDVPGQGSGAFF.

CDR3 sequence reads: CASSETSGATDTQYF. CDR3 DNA sequence: TGTGCCAGCAGTGAGACTAGCGGGGCCACAGATACGCAGTATTTT. The chain links TRBV25-1 to TRBJ2-3, with TRBD2 matching 11 bases. Trimming removed 3 bases from V and 2 bases from J; junction bases left unmatched: 1. The CDR3 sequence is 15 residues long. CDR1 and CDR2 (germline): MGHDK, SYGVNS. Combining the CDR3 with reference TRBV25-1 and TRBJ2-3 gives the whole variable domain EADIYQTPRYLVIGTGKKITLECSQTMGHDKMYWYQQDPGMELHLIHYSYGVNSTEKGDLSSESTVSRIRTEHFPLTLESARPSHTSQYLCASSETSGATDTQYFGPGTRLTVL.

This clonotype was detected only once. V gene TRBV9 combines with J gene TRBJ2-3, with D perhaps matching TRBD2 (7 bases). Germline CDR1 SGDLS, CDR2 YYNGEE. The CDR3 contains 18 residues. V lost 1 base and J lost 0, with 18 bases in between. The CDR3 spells CASSVIGGRSTSTDTQYF. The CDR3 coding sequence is TGTGCCAGCAGCGTAATCGGGGGGCGGTCCACTAGCACAGATACGCAGTATTTT.

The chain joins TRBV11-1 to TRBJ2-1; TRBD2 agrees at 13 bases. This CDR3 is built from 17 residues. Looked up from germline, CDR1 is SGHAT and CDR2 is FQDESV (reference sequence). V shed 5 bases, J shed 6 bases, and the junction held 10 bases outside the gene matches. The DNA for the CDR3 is TGTGCCAGCAGCCCTGGGACTAGCGGGGTAACTCTCAATGAGCAGTTCTTC. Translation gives CASSPGTSGVTLNEQFF.

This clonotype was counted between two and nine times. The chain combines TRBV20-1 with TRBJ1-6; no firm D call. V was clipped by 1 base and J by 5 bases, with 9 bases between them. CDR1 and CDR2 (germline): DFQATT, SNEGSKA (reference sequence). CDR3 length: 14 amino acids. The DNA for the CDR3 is TGCAGTGCTAGAGTGGGCTGGGATAATTCACCCCTCCACTTT. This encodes CSARVGWDNSPLHF.

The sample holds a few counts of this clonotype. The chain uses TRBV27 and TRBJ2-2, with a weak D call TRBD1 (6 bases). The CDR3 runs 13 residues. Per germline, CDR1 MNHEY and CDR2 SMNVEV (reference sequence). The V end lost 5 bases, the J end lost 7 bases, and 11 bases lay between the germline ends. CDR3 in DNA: TGTGCCAGCAGTCCCACAGGGATCGGGGAGCTGTTTTTT. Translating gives CASSPTGIGELFF.

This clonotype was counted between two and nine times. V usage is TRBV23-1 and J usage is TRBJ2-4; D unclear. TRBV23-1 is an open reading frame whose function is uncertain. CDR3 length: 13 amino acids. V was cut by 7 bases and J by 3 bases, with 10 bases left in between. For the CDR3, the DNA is TGCGCCAGCACCCCCCCCATCAAAAACATTCAGTACTTC. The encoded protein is CASTPPIKNIQYF.